This T cell receptor (beta chain) was sequenced for a study of EBV T-cell therapy then PD-1 blockade in nasopharyngeal carcinoma. Treatment denoted: AdE1-LMPpoly-expanded autologous EBV-specific T-cell therapy followed by anti-PD-1 nivolumab. Regarding this clone: Its antigen is as yet unknown.

CDR1 and CDR2 from the germline V gene are LGHNA and YNFKEQ. Trimming at V came to 0 bases and at J to 2 bases, leaving 1 base not matched to a gene. The CDR3 is 14 residues long. Clones were read by immunoSEQ multiplex PCR, and TCRdb kept only the in-frame ones, dropping some. The sample contains about 23,000 clones, over 75% of which appear only once. The TCR sequence derives from a man between 40 and 49 years old with nasopharyngeal carcinoma. Sequences were derived from CD8+ T cells from blood, sampled around day 60 from a patient whose treatment included autologous EBV-specific T cells and nivolumab. The chain uses TRBV4-2 and TRBJ2-7; 7 bases agree with TRBD1. The CDR3 region is CASSQETGTYEQYF. The DNA of the CDR3 is TGTGCCAGCAGCCAAGAGACAGGGACCTACGAGCAGTACTTC.